The rows below give T cell receptor beta chains drawn from one sample of a study of shared clonotypes between healthy human individuals. Measured with immunoSEQ multiplex PCR; TCRdb has only the in-frame clones, and not every one. The sample carries roughly 2.6 million clones, just over 90% recorded once. The specimen was naive CD4+ T cells sorted from blood. These TCRs come from a man between 18 and 29 years old in good health. Both conserved end residues are part of each CDR3. The D gene is left open where the match is weak. Clone size is stated in some rows and not others, as once, few, many or a class when expanded.

j_gene	v_gene	d_gene	abundance	CDR3nt	CDR3aa
TRBJ1-2	TRBV4-1	.	once	TGCGCCAGCAGCCTTACGACGTCCCCCTATGGCTACACCTTC	CASSLTTSPYGYTF
TRBJ1-5	TRBV5-1	TRBD1	.	TGCGCCAGCAGCGACGGGACAGGGACCCTGGTTAATCAGCCCCAGCATTTT	CASSDGTGTLVNQPQHF
TRBJ2-7	TRBV7-2	TRBD2	.	TGTGCCAGCAGCTTAGTAGGGACTAGCAACGAGCAGTACTTC	CASSLVGTSNEQYF
TRBJ2-5	TRBV2	TRBD2	.	TGTGCCAGCAGTGTTCTTACTAGCGGGGGGCTCGGGGAGACCCAGTACTTC	CASSVLTSGGLGETQYF
TRBJ2-3	TRBV5-1	TRBD1	once	TGCGCCAGCAGTTTCGGACAGGGGGGCCCAGATACGCAGTATTTT	CASSFGQGGPDTQYF
TRBJ1-5	TRBV9	.	.	TGTGCCAGCAGCGTGTCGGGGATTGATCAGCCCCAGCATTTT	CASSVSGIDQPQHF
TRBJ2-7	TRBV5-1	TRBD2	.	TGCGCCAGCAGACTCGGGACTAGCGGGGCCTACGAGCAGTACTTC	CASRLGTSGAYEQYF
TRBJ2-1	TRBV7-2	TRBD1	.	TGTGCCAGCAGCCGAACGGGACAGACGCACAATGAGCAGTTCTTC	CASSRTGQTHNEQFF
TRBJ2-7	TRBV28	TRBD1	once	TGTGCCAGCGGGGGACAGGAGTCCTACGAGCAGTACTTC	CASGGQESYEQYF
TRBJ1-6	TRBV10-3	.	once	TGTGCCATCAGTGGACGAAAGGGGGGAGTCGGGAATTCACCCCTCCACTTT	CAISGRKGGVGNSPLHF
TRBJ1-4	TRBV30	.	.	TGTGCCTGGAGTGGGGGGGAAGGGTCGGAAAAACTGTTTTTT	CAWSGGEGSEKLFF
TRBJ2-1	TRBV5-1	TRBD2	.	TGCGCCAGCAGCCCGGGACTAGCGGGGTCAAATGAGCAGTTCTTC	CASSPGLAGSNEQFF
TRBJ2-7	TRBV6-1	TRBD1	.	TGTGCCAGCAGTGATGGCAGGGGGCTGTCGGGCTTATACGAGCAGTACTTC	CASSDGRGLSGLYEQYF
TRBJ2-1	TRBV5-4	TRBD2	.	TGTGCCAGCAGCTTGCGGTCTAGCGGGAGGACGGGTGAGCAGTTCTTC	CASSLRSSGRTGEQFF
TRBJ1-5	TRBV7-2	.	.	TGTGCCAGCAGCTTAAACCGGGGCCTAAATACCCAGCATTTT	CASSLNRGLNTQHF
TRBJ2-1	TRBV7-2	.	.	TGTGCCAGCAGCTTCTCTGAGACAGGCGAGTGCGTCTTC	CASSFSETGECVF
TRBJ2-7	TRBV13	TRBD2	.	TGTGCCAGCAGCTTAGAAGGGCTAGCGGGAGGGCGATTCGAGCAGTACTTC	CASSLEGLAGGRFEQYF